The sequence of this T cell receptor (beta chain) was determined in a study of T cells in Graves' hyperthyroidism and ophthalmopathy. General study findings and limits: Blood samples included most of the expanded thyroid clonotypes exceeding 0.001. Progression to ophthalmopathy was predicted a median of 6.5 months early.

Worth noting for this clonotype: Its target is unknown.

Exclusion followed for patients with uncontrolled infection, other autoimmune disease, pregnancy or lactation. Used for diagnoses were clinical symptoms, serum thyroxine and TRAb, thyroid ultrasound and orbital computed tomography. The CDR3 regions of TCR beta were amplified from RNA transcripts. The HTBI set primed first-round TCR CDR3 RT-PCR. Each CDR3 protein is one row after TCRdb ran MiXCR on the multiplex PCR reads. The table has about 360,000 distinct CDR3 sequences, roughly an eighth seen once; the top ten hold 9.2%. Germline CDR1 is SGDLS and CDR2 is YYNGEE. The CDR3 has 15 residues. Trimming shortened V by 4 bases and J by 3 bases, and 14 bases separated the two germline ends.

The sequenced sample was blood. This rearrangement joins TRBV9 to TRBJ2-1, with a possible D match to TRBD1 (5 bases). The receptor was isolated from a woman younger than 35 with Graves' hyperthyroidism. The CDR3 DNA is TGTGCCAGCAGCCCAACAGGTTTAGGCTACAATGAGCAGTTCTTC. Translated, it gives CASSPTGLGYNEQFF.